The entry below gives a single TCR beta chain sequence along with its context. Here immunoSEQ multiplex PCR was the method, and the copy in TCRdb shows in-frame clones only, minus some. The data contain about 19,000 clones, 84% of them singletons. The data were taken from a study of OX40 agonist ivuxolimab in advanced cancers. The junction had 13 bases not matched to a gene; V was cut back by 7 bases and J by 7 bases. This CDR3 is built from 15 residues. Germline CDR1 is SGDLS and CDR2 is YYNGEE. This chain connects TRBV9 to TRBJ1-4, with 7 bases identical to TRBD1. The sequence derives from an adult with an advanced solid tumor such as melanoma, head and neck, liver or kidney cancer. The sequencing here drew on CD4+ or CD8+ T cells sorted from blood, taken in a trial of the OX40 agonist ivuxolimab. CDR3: CASGKGGIGFEKLFF. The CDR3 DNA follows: TGTGCCAGCGGGAAAGGGGGCATAGGCTTTGAAAAACTGTTTTTT.